This TCR beta chain was captured in a study of OX40 agonist ivuxolimab in advanced cancers. Study at large: The diagnoses of dose-escalation patients were hepatocellular carcinoma, melanoma, renal cell or head and neck cancer. Partial responses were observed in three patients, of whom one had hepatocellular carcinoma and two had cutaneous melanoma.

The table came from immunoSEQ multiplex PCR; TCRdb's copy has only in-frame clones and leaves some out. The table shows about 46,000 clones, with roughly 86% occurring only once. This CDR3 region has 13 residues. The V gene's germline CDR1 is MNHEY and CDR2 SVGAGI. V lost 5 bases and J 8 bases, leaving 13 bases between the germline ends. The chain links TRBV6-5 to TRBJ1-5; tentatively, D is TRBD1 (6 bases). The sequence was collected from an adult with an advanced solid tumor such as melanoma, head and neck, liver or kidney cancer. The sample here was CD4+ or CD8+ T cells sorted from blood, taken in a trial of the OX40 agonist ivuxolimab. CDR3 bases: TGTGCCAGCAGTGTACAGGGAGTGGAGCCCCAGCATTTT. It specifies CASSVQGVEPQHF.